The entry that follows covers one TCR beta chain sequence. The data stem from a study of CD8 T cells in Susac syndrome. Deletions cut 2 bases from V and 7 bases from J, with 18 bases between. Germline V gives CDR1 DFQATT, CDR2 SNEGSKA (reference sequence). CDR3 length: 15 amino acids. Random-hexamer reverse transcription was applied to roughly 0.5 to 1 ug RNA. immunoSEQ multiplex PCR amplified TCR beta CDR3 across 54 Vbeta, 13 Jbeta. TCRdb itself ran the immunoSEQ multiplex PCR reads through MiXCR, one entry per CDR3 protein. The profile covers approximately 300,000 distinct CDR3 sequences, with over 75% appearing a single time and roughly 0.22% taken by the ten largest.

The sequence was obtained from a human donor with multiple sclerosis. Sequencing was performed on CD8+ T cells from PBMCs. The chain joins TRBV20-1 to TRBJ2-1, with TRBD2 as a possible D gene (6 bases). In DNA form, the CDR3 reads TGCAGTGCTAGACCGTGGGGAAGCGGGTTGAATGAGCAGTTCTTC. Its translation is CSARPWGSGLNEQFF.